The entry that follows covers one TCR beta chain sequence. Its specificity is not known. These data belong to a study of T cells in Graves' hyperthyroidism and ophthalmopathy. Amplification targeted TCR beta CDR3 regions from RNA transcripts. Carried out on the TCR CDR3, a first-round RT-PCR used the HTBI primer set. TCRdb fed the multiplex PCR reads into MiXCR, producing one record per CDR3 protein. This table holds 600,000 to 700,000 distinct CDR3 sequences, about 45% found once. Each diagnosis was grounded in clinical symptoms, serum thyroxine and TRAb, thyroid ultrasound, and orbital computed tomography. Points from the study as a whole: Most thyroid clonotypes expanded above 0.001 were also detected in blood. Patients with ophthalmopathy were separated from those with stable hyperthyroidism by a 13 V-J model.

CDR1 is MGHDK, CDR2 SYGVNS, per germline. This CDR3 comprises 13 residues. V was clipped by 8 bases and J by 4 bases, with 15 bases between them. The source material was peripheral blood or thyroid tissue (not recorded which). The sequence was obtained from an adult man with Graves' disease, either hyperthyroidism or ophthalmopathy (not recorded which). The rearrangement links TRBV25-1 to TRBJ2-7, with a weak D call TRBD1 (5 bases). This chain's CDR3 is CASREIDSYEQYF. CDR3 coding DNA: TGTGCCAGCCGAGAGATTGACAGTTACGAGCAGTACTTC.